This is a list of T cell receptor beta chains from one sample in a study of blood T cell repertoires in COVID-19. Clones were sequenced by immunoSEQ multiplex PCR, and TCRdb holds only the in-frame ones, with some missing. The profile shows 250,000 to 300,000 clones, around 90% of them singletons. What was sequenced was PBMCs or T cells enriched from blood (not recorded which). Every receptor here comes from a woman aged 25-40 years who had recovered from COVID-19. Both conserved end residues are part of each CDR3. The D gene is left open where the match is weak. Some rows have no size entry. The others give once, few or many, or a class for an expanded clone.

CDR3nt	CDR3aa	v_gene	j_gene	d_gene	abundance
TGTGCCACCGCGGCGGCAGGGCCCCACAATGAGCAGTTCTTC	CATAAAGPHNEQFF	TRBV24-1	TRBJ2-1	.	.
TGTGCCAGCAGCGTTCTGGACAGGACCGGGGAGCTGTTTTTT	CASSVLDRTGELFF	TRBV9	TRBJ2-2	TRBD1	.
TGTGCCAGCAGTTTATCGACAGCGATGAACACTGAAGCTTTCTTT	CASSLSTAMNTEAFF	TRBV27	TRBJ1-1	.	.
TGTGCCAGCACCTTAGTGGCGGGACTTACATACAATGAGCAGTTCTTC	CASTLVAGLTYNEQFF	TRBV28	TRBJ2-1	.	.
TGTGCCAGCAGTAGACCGACCGGGGGGGGGTCCTACAATGAGCAGTTCTTC	CASSRPTGGGSYNEQFF	TRBV25-1	TRBJ2-1	TRBD2	.
TGTGCCACCAGCAGAACCCGACAGGGTGGCGAGACCCAGTACTTC	CATSRTRQGGETQYF	TRBV15	TRBJ2-5	TRBD1	.
TGTGCCAGCAGCGACCACAGGGTAGGCGGGGAGCTGTTTTTT	CASSDHRVGGELFF	TRBV6-2/TRBV6-3	TRBJ2-2	.	.
TGTGCCAGCAGCCGACAGAGCAATCAGCCCCAGCATTTT	CASSRQSNQPQHF	TRBV7-8	TRBJ1-5	.	.
TGCGCCAGCAGCTTGGTAGTGGGAGGAGGCTACAATGAGCAGTTCTTC	CASSLVVGGGYNEQFF	TRBV5-1	TRBJ2-1	.	.
TGTGCCAGCAGCATGGGACAGTTTTTAGGGAAGACCCAGTACTTC	CASSMGQFLGKTQYF	TRBV5-6	TRBJ2-5	TRBD1	.
TGTGCCAGCAGTTTATCCGTACCAGGGGTAGGAGACATTCAGTACTTC	CASSLSVPGVGDIQYF	TRBV28	TRBJ2-4	.	.
TGTGCCAGCAGCTTCGGGACTAGCGGATTAGAAGAGACCCAGTACTTC	CASSFGTSGLEETQYF	TRBV7-9	TRBJ2-5	TRBD2	once
TGTGCCAGCAGGTCTAGCGGGCTCCCCCTATACGAGCAGTACTTC	CASRSSGLPLYEQYF	TRBV28	TRBJ2-7	TRBD2	.
TGTGCCAGCAGTATATCTAGCACAGATACGCAGTATTTT	CASSISSTDTQYF	TRBV6-4	TRBJ2-3	.	.
TGTGCCTGGATGGGGCAGACACCGGAGACCCAGTACTTC	CAWMGQTPETQYF	TRBV30	TRBJ2-5	.	.
TGCGCCAGCAGCCAGACAGAGACGAACACTGAAGCTTTCTTT	CASSQTETNTEAFF	TRBV4-1	TRBJ1-1	.	.
TGTGCCAGCAGTCGGGATTTGAATGAGCAGTTCTTC	CASSRDLNEQFF	TRBV12-3/TRBV12-4	TRBJ2-1	.	.
TGCGCCAGCAGCTTGGAGGGACAGGGGGCAGATACGCAGTATTTT	CASSLEGQGADTQYF	TRBV5-1	TRBJ2-3	TRBD1	.
TGTGCCAGCAGCCAAGGACAGGACACCGGGGAGCTGTTTTTT	CASSQGQDTGELFF	TRBV14	TRBJ2-2	.	.
TGCGCCAGCAGCTTGGGTCAGTTCTACGAGCAGTACTTC	CASSLGQFYEQYF	TRBV5-1	TRBJ2-7	.	.
TGTGCCAGCAGTAGAGGGACAGGGGACTATGGCTACACCTTC	CASSRGTGDYGYTF	TRBV2	TRBJ1-2	TRBD1	.
TGTGCCAGCAGTTTCACCGGGTCTGGCTATAATTCACCCCTCCACTTT	CASSFTGSGYNSPLHF	TRBV28	TRBJ1-6	.	.
TGCAGCGTTGAATTCAGTTCGGAGACCCAGTACTTC	CSVEFSSETQYF	TRBV29-1	TRBJ2-5	.	.
TGTGCCAGCAGTTCCGGGACAGGGGAGACCCAGTACTTC	CASSSGTGETQYF	TRBV7-2	TRBJ2-5	TRBD1	.
TGTGCCAGCAGTTTATCGTGGACAGGGTGGACTGAAGCTTTCTTT	CASSLSWTGWTEAFF	TRBV27	TRBJ1-1	TRBD1	.
TGTGCCAGCAGTCCGAGGGACAGGGGGCGGATTTACTCTGGGGCCAACGTCCTGACTTTC	CASSPRDRGRIYSGANVLTF	TRBV6-6	TRBJ2-6	TRBD1	few
TGTGCCACCAGTGATTTAGGGGCTTCTCCCGGCTGGCACTCCTACAATGAGCAGTTCTTC	CATSDLGASPGWHSYNEQFF	TRBV24-1	TRBJ2-1	.	.
TGTGCCAGCAGTAGGGACAGGACCTATAGCAATCAGCCCCAGCATTTT	CASSRDRTYSNQPQHF	TRBV28	TRBJ1-5	TRBD1	.
TGTGCCTGGAAGACAGGCTCTGGGGCCAACGTCCTGACTTTC	CAWKTGSGANVLTF	TRBV30	TRBJ2-6	.	.
TGTGCCAGCAGCTGGGGGGATAACTATGGCTACACCTTC	CASSWGDNYGYTF	TRBV5-4	TRBJ1-2	.	.
TGTGCCAGCAGTGTAAACAACAATGAGCAGTTCTTC	CASSVNNNEQFF	TRBV2	TRBJ2-1	.	once
TGCGCCAGCAGCCTCCGATTACAGGGACCCCTGGACAACACCATATATTTT	CASSLRLQGPLDNTIYF	TRBV5-1	TRBJ1-3	.	.
TGTGCCAGCAGCCCGGGGGGTATCCAAGAGACCCAGTACTTC	CASSPGGIQETQYF	TRBV5-6	TRBJ2-5	TRBD2	.
TGTGCCAGCAGCTTAGCTTTCGGTCGGGCAGCGGGAATTACAGATACGCAGTATTTT	CASSLAFGRAAGITDTQYF	TRBV11-1	TRBJ2-3	TRBD2	.
TGTGCCAGCACCAACAAGACCCAGGCAGGCTATGGCTACACCTTC	CASTNKTQAGYGYTF	TRBV6-6	TRBJ1-2	.	.
TGTGCCAGCAGCTTGCTAAAGACAGCAGCCTCTGGAAACACCATATATTTT	CASSLLKTAASGNTIYF	TRBV5-8	TRBJ1-3	.	.
TGTGCCAGCAGCTTAGTTTACGGCTCGGGTGAGCAGTACTTC	CASSLVYGSGEQYF	TRBV11-3	TRBJ2-7	.	.
TGTGCCAGCAGTTACGGGGCGCCCAATCAGCCCCAGCATTTT	CASSYGAPNQPQHF	TRBV6-2/TRBV6-3	TRBJ1-5	.	.
TGTGCCAGCAGTTTTGGCGGCTACACCTTC	CASSFGGYTF	TRBV12-3/TRBV12-4	TRBJ1-2	.	.
TGTGCCAGCATAAGACAGGGTGGGTCCTACGAGCAGTACTTC	CASIRQGGSYEQYF	TRBV10-3	TRBJ2-7	TRBD1	once
TGTGCCAGCACCAACCTCCGTGGGGGCCCTGGGGCCAACGTCCTGACTTTC	CASTNLRGGPGANVLTF	TRBV7-9	TRBJ2-6	.	.